This section outlines one T cell receptor beta chain sequence together with its context. As yet, its antigen is unknown. This sample was taken from a study of cytomegalovirus exposure and HLA in healthy donors. About the research overall: The roughly 120 validation repertoires were reported in a later analysis to have been generated on the same platform as the 500 to 700 first-cohort repertoires.

From the 120-subject validation cohort, which was separate from the roughly 620-subject first cohort, the donors were drawn. Germline CDR1 SGHVS, CDR2 FQNEAQ. The V gene lost 2 bases and the J gene lost 3 bases, with 13 bases spanning the gap. The CDR3 is made up of 15 amino acids. Assay used: immunoSEQ multiplex PCR; TCRdb lists only in-frame clones, some missing. The sample consists of about 120,000 clones, about nine tenths of them appearing once. General study findings and limits: Published work reported that the classifier diagnosed cytomegalovirus status with high specificity and sensitivity.

This receptor was identified in a woman aged 18 to 35 in good health and CMV-seronegative. This rearrangement joins TRBV7-8 to TRBJ1-2, with D tentatively TRBD1 (5 bases). Sample: PBMCs. In DNA, the CDR3 is TGTGCCAGCAGCTTACGAAGGGGTCGGGACTATGGCTACACCTTC. It encodes CASSLRRGRDYGYTF.